Listed here are 27 T cell receptor beta chains from one sample, sequenced in a study of blood T cell repertoires in COVID-19. Method: immunoSEQ multiplex PCR; TCRdb's copy keeps in-frame clones and lacks some. The data show about 170,000 clones, 84% seen once. The specimen sequenced was peripheral blood. The receptors were sampled from a woman between 65 and 79 years old with COVID-19, enrolled during active disease.

This clone was counted only a few times. The chain has TRBV30 and TRBJ2-2; no clear D. The CDR3 covers 13 residues. Trimming cost V 1 base and J 5 bases, with 8 bases left between them. Germline lookup yields CDR1 GTSNPN and CDR2 SVGIG (reference sequence). The CDR3 protein is CAWSGIRTGELFF. The CDR3 coding sequence is TGTGCCTGGAGTGGGATCAGGACCGGGGAGCTGTTTTTT.

This chain connects TRBV27 to TRBJ2-2, with D hard to call. This CDR3 comprises 13 residues. The germline V gene has CDR1 MNHEY and CDR2 SMNVEV (reference sequence). V was clipped by 7 bases and J by 6 bases, with 12 bases between them. The CDR3 DNA is TGTGCCAGCAAAAGCCTACCCCCCGGGGAGCTGTTTTTT. This gives the protein CASKSLPPGELFF.

The chain couples TRBV25-1 to TRBJ1-6; the D gene is possibly TRBD1 (5 bases). V gave up 8 bases and J gave up 10 bases, with 12 bases separating them. There are 12 residues in the CDR3. Germline V gives CDR1 MGHDK, CDR2 SYGVNS. In DNA, the CDR3 is TGTGCCAGCCGGGACGGGGGATCACCCCTCCACTTT. It specifies CASRDGGSPLHF.

The rearrangement links TRBV9 to TRBJ2-3; D remains ambiguous. Trimming stripped 0 bases from V and 3 bases from J, with 5 bases between. The CDR3 runs to 13 residues. The germline V gene has CDR1 SGDLS and CDR2 YYNGEE. The CDR3 DNA reads as TGTGCCAGCAGCGTAGGGGCTACAGATACGCAGTATTTT. Translating it yields CASSVGATDTQYF.

V is TRBV10-2 and J is TRBJ1-1; maybe TRBD1 (6 bases). The CDR3 runs to 13 residues. Germline loops: CDR1 WSHSY, CDR2 SAAADI. V gave up 5 bases and J gave up 5 bases, with 12 bases separating them. CDR3 bases: TGCGCCAGCAGTTTGCAACAGGGAACTGAAGCTTTCTTT. Protein sequence: CASSLQQGTEAFF.

This clone appeared once. This rearrangement joins TRBV27 to TRBJ2-7, with TRBD2 identical over 9 bases. This CDR3 has 14 amino acids. Germline loops: CDR1 MNHEY, CDR2 SMNVEV (reference sequence). Germline trimming cut 4 bases from V and 5 bases from J; bases unmatched to any gene: 6. CDR3 sequence (DNA): TGTGCCAGCAGTTCCCTAGCGGGACCCCACGAGCAGTACTTC. Translated, it gives CASSSLAGPHEQYF.

This chain connects TRBV7-7 to TRBJ2-7; TRBD1 might be the D (6 bases). This CDR3 contains 17 residues. The germline V gene encodes CDR1 SSHAT and CDR2 FNYEAQ (reference sequence). Trimming left V 2 bases short and J 3 bases short, with 20 bases between. The CDR3 loop reads CASSLSTGTRALYEQYV. The CDR3 DNA sequence: TGTGCCAGCAGCTTATCGACCGGGACAAGGGCACTCTACGAGCAGTACGTC.

The chain uses TRBV7-8 and TRBJ2-1; the D gene is possibly TRBD2 (5 bases). Germline V gene sequence: CDR1 SGHVS, CDR2 FQNEAQ. The CDR3 runs 11 residues. V was shortened by 1 base and J by 14 bases, with 9 bases between the two germline ends. The CDR3 sequence is CASSLGEGEFF. CDR3 bases: TGTGCCAGCAGCTTAGGCGAGGGAGAGTTCTTC.

The rearrangement links TRBV10-3 to TRBJ1-1, with TRBD1 matching 8 bases. The V and J ends lost 6 bases and 4 bases, in that order; junction bases with no gene match: 7. This CDR3 is 14 amino acids long. CDR1 ENHRY and CDR2 SYGVKD come from the germline V gene. In DNA, the CDR3 is TGTGCCATCAGCTTTGACAGGGGCAGCACTGAAGCTTTCTTT. Its translation: CAISFDRGSTEAFF.

The V and J genes are TRBV28 and TRBJ1-6; 9 bases agree with TRBD1. Germline V CDR1 and CDR2: MDHEN, SYDVKM. V shed 3 bases, J shed 14 bases, and the junction held 5 bases outside the gene matches. The CDR3 contains 13 residues. CDR3 loop: CASSFPGDRALHF. As DNA, the CDR3 is TGTGCCAGCAGTTTCCCTGGGGACAGGGCCCTCCACTTT.

The chain recombines TRBV21-1 with TRBJ2-7; the table's TRBD2 call for D was not verified on the DNA. TRBV21-1 is a known pseudogene. The length of the CDR3 is 13 residues. DNA for the CDR3: TGTGCCAGCAGCAAATGGTCAAGGGAGGAGCAGTACGTC. Encoded protein: CASSKWSREEQYV.

The J gene is TRBJ2-5, the V gene TRBV4-1; 7 bases are shared with TRBD2. The germline CDR1 and CDR2 sequences are MGHRA and YSYEKL. This CDR3 contains 21 residues. V was pared by 7 bases and J by 4 bases, with 30 bases of the junction left unmatched. This CDR3 is CASKRTFLSLLAGETLETQYF. CDR3 bases: TGCGCCAGCAAGCGGACCTTCTTATCGTTATTGGCGGGAGAGACTTTAGAGACCCAGTACTTC.

The chain joins TRBV18 to TRBJ2-7, with 8 positions matching TRBD1. Trimming cost V 6 bases and J 6 bases; bases outside gene matches: 7. CDR3 length equals 13 residues. Germline CDR1 is KGHSH and CDR2 is LQKENI. The CDR3 DNA reads TGTGCCAGCTCCGGGACAGGTACGGGCGAGCAGTACTTC. Residues: CASSGTGTGEQYF.

The gene calls are TRBV18 and TRBJ2-5; D gene uncertain. This CDR3 is built from 13 residues. V was shortened by 3 bases and J by 4 bases, with 9 bases between the two germline ends. CDR1 and CDR2 from the germline V gene are KGHSH and LQKENI. This chain's CDR3 is CASSPVILETQYF. The CDR3 DNA is TGTGCCAGCTCACCCGTAATTTTAGAGACCCAGTACTTC.

This clone was recorded only once. This chain uses TRBV19 with TRBJ2-2; D uncertain. CDR1 is LNHDA, CDR2 SQIVND, per germline (reference sequence). Between the trimmed V and J ends, which lost 6 bases and 3 bases, there was a span of 14 bases. This CDR3 is built from 15 residues. This CDR3 is CASRIRLPHTGELFF. The DNA of the CDR3 is TGTGCCAGTAGAATCAGGCTACCCCACACCGGGGAGCTGTTTTTT. The entire variable domain, with the rest obtained from reference TRBV19 and TRBJ2-2, is as follows: DGGITQSPKYLFRKEGQNVTLSCEQNLNHDAMYWYRQDPGQGLRLIYYSQIVNDFQKGDIAEGYSVSREKKESFPLTVTSAQKNPTAFYLCASRIRLPHTGELFFGEGSRLTVL.

This chain connects TRBV18 to TRBJ2-2; D may be TRBD2 (6 bases). This CDR3 spans 17 amino acids. From germline, CDR1 is KGHSH and CDR2 LQKENI. Trimming stripped 0 bases from V and 0 bases from J, with 11 bases between. CDR3 nucleotides: TGTGCCAGCTCACCACCCGGGGGACTCGCGAACACCGGGGAGCTGTTTTTT. As protein: CASSPPGGLANTGELFF.

This sequence joins TRBV5-1 and TRBJ1-1, with a tentative D call TRBD1 (5 bases). This CDR3 has 13 amino acids. V lost 0 bases to trimming and J lost 3 bases, with 6 bases between them. Germline assignment: CDR1 SGHRS and CDR2 YFSETQ. CDR3: CASSLGQHTEAFF. In nucleotides, the CDR3 is TGCGCCAGCAGCTTGGGACAGCACACTGAAGCTTTCTTT.

The rearrangement links TRBV27 to TRBJ2-6; D is unclear. Germline CDR1 MNHEY, CDR2 SMNVEV (reference sequence). Between the trimmed V and J ends, which lost 3 bases and 0 bases, there was a span of 6 bases. This CDR3 is built from 15 residues. CDR3 nucleotide sequence: TGTGCCAGCAGTTTCGACAACTCTGGGGCCAACGTCCTGACTTTC. Translation: CASSFDNSGANVLTF.

This clone was counted between two and nine times. The rearrangement joins TRBV5-1 to TRBJ1-6; a weak D match, TRBD1 (5 bases). Trimming removed 2 bases at V and 10 bases at J, with 13 bases between. Germline V gene data show CDR1 as SGHRS and CDR2 as YFSETQ. CDR3 length: 14 amino acids. The CDR3 bases are TGCGCCAGCAGCTTAGGGACTGTGGGATCACCCCTCCACTTT. It specifies CASSLGTVGSPLHF.

The V gene is TRBV15, the J gene TRBJ2-3; no clear D. Germline values: CDR1 LNHNV, CDR2 YYDKDF (reference sequence). Between the trimmed V and J ends, which lost 0 bases and 5 bases, there was a span of 9 bases. This CDR3 is 14 amino acids long. The CDR3: CATSRDPVKDTQYF. The DNA for the CDR3 is TGTGCCACCAGCAGAGACCCAGTCAAAGATACGCAGTATTTT.

V and J are TRBV6-5 and TRBJ1-1; D is unresolved. V lost 1 base and J 4 bases, leaving 7 bases between the germline ends. CDR3 length: 13 amino acids. Germline V gene lookup returns CDR1 MNHEY and CDR2 SVGAGI. The CDR3 is CASSYFRGTEAFF. CDR3 nucleotide sequence: TGTGCCAGCAGTTACTTTCGAGGCACTGAAGCTTTCTTT.

J is TRBJ1-4 and V is TRBV18, with TRBD1 identical over 8 bases. The CDR3 is 15 amino acids. Trimming took 4 bases from V and 8 from J; bases not matched to a gene: 9. Germline CDR1 is KGHSH and CDR2 is LQKENI. The DNA of the CDR3 is TGTGCCAGCTCACAATCGGACAGGGCAGGGGAAAAACTGTTTTTT. Encoded protein: CASSQSDRAGEKLFF.

This chain joins TRBV3-1 (or the pseudogene TRBV3-2) and TRBJ1-2; no reliable D call. Germline V gives CDR1 LGHDT, CDR2 YNNKEL (reference sequence). The ends were cut back, 3 bases at V and 0 bases at J, with 8 bases in the middle. This CDR3 comprises 14 residues. In nucleotides, the CDR3 is TGTGCCAGCAGCCACGAGGGTTCTAACTATGGCTACACCTTC. Protein: CASSHEGSNYGYTF.

This clone was detected a few times. V is TRBV9 and J is TRBJ1-1, with a tentative D call TRBD1 (5 bases). There are 14 residues in the CDR3. CDR1 is SGDLS and CDR2 is YYNGEE in the germline V gene. The ends were cut back, 2 bases at V and 3 bases at J, with 11 bases in the middle. Written as DNA, the CDR3 is TGTGCCAGCAGCGTCACTCCCAGGGACACTGAAGCTTTCTTT. This codes for CASSVTPRDTEAFF. The full variable domain, rest sourced from reference TRBV9 and TRBJ1-1, is DSGVTQTPKHLITATGQRVTLRCSPRSGDLSVYWYQQSLDQGLQFLIQYYNGEERAKGNILERFSAQQFPDLHSELNLSSLELGDSALYFCASSVTPRDTEAFFGQGTRLTVV.

The chain combines TRBV2 with TRBJ2-7; a weak D match, TRBD2 (5 bases). The CDR3 has 11 amino acids. Trimming removed 6 bases from V and 2 bases from J, with 5 bases in between. The germline CDR1 and CDR2 sequences are SNHLY and FYNNEI. The CDR3 sequence is CASREAYEQYF. Here the CDR3 DNA reads TGTGCCAGCAGGGAGGCCTACGAGCAGTACTTC. The full variable domain, rest sourced from reference TRBV2 and TRBJ2-7, is EPEVTQTPSHQVTQMGQEVILRCVPISNHLYFYWYRQILGQKVEFLVSFYNNEISEKSEIFDDQFSVERPDGSNFTLKIRSTKLEDSAMYFCASREAYEQYFGPGTRLTVT.

V and J are TRBV4-1 and TRBJ2-5; D is unclear. The germline CDR1 and CDR2 sequences are MGHRA and YSYEKL. The length of the CDR3 is 13 residues. Between the trimmed V and J ends, which lost 0 bases and 5 bases, there was a span of 7 bases. CDR3 sequence reads: CASSQDQKETQYF. In DNA, the CDR3 is TGCGCCAGCAGCCAAGATCAGAAGGAGACCCAGTACTTC.

This clone occurred a few times. The V gene is TRBV5-1, the J gene TRBJ1-5, with a tentative D call TRBD1 (6 bases). CDR1 is SGHRS, CDR2 YFSETQ, per germline. Trimming took 4 bases from V and 3 from J, leaving 14 bases between them. The CDR3 is 15 residues long. CDR3 amino acids: CASSPDGQFNQPQHF. CDR3 nucleotides: TGCGCCAGCAGCCCTGACGGACAGTTCAATCAGCCCCAGCATTTT.